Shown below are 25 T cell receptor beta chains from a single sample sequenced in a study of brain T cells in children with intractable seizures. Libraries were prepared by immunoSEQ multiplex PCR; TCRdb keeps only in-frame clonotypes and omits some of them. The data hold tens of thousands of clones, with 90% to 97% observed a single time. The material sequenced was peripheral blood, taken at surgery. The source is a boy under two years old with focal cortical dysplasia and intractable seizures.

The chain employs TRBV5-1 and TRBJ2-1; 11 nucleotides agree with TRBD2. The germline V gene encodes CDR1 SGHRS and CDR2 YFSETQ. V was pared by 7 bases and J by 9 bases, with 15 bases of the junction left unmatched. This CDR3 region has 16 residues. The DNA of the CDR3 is TGCGCCAGCGCAAAACACTATAGCGGGGGGGCGGTTGAGCAGTTCTTC. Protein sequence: CASAKHYSGGAVEQFF.

The CDR3, as DNA: TGTGCCAGCAGCCATCCTAACCGGGGGGGCCTCTACGAGCAGTACTTC. Translation: CASSHPNRGGLYEQYF. The gene calls are TRBV7-9 and TRBJ2-7; 8 bases match TRBD2. With V trimmed by 5 bases and J by 3 bases, 12 bases remained unmatched. The CDR3 is 16 amino acids. Germline CDR1 reads SEHNR; CDR2 reads FQNEAQ (reference sequence).

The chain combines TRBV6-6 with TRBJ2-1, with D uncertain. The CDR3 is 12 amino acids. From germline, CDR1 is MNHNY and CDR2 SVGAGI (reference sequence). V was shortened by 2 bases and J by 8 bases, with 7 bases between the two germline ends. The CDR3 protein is CASSYVSHEQFF. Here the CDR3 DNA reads TGTGCCAGCAGTTACGTTTCCCATGAGCAGTTCTTC.

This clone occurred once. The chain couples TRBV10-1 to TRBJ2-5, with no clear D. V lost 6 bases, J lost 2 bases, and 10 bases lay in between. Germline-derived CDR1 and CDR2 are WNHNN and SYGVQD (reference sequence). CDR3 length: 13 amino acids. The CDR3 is CASRSERQETQYF. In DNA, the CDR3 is TGCGCCAGCAGAAGTGAGAGGCAAGAGACCCAGTACTTC.

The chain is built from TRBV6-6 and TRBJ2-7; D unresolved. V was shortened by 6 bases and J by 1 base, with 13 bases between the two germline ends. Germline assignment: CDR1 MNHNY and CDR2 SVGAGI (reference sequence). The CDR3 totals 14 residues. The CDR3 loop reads CASSKRVQSYEQYF. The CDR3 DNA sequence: TGTGCCAGCAGCAAAAGGGTTCAATCCTACGAGCAGTACTTC.

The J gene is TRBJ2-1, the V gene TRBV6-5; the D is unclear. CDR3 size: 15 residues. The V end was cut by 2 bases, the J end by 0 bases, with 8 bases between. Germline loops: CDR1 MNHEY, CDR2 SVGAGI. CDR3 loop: CASSYERTSYNEQFF. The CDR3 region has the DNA TGTGCCAGCAGTTACGAGAGGACCTCCTACAATGAGCAGTTCTTC.

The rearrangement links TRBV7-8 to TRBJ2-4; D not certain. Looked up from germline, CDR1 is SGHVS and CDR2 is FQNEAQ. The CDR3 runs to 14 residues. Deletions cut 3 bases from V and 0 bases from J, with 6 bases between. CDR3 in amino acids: CASSLGGAKNIQYF. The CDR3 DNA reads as TGTGCCAGCAGCTTGGGCGGAGCCAAAAACATTCAGTACTTC.

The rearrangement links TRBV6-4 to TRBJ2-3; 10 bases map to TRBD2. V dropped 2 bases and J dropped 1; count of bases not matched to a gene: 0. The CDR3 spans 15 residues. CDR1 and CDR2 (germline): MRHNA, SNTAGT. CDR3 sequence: CASSDGTSGTDTQYF. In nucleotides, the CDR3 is TGTGCCAGCAGTGACGGGACTAGCGGCACAGATACGCAGTATTTT.

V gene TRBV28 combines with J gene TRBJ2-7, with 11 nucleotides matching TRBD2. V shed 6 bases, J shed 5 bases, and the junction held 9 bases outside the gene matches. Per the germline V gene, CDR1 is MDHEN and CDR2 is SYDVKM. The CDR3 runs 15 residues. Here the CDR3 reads CASRQLAGAIHEQYF. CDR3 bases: TGTGCCAGCAGACAACTAGCGGGAGCTATCCACGAGCAGTACTTC.

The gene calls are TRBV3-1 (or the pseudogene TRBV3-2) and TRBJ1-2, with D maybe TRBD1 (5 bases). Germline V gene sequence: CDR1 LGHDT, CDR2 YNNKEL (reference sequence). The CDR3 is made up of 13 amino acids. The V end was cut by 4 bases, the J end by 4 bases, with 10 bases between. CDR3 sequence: CASSPIGTYGYTF. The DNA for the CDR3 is TGTGCCAGCAGCCCAATCGGGACCTATGGCTACACCTTC.

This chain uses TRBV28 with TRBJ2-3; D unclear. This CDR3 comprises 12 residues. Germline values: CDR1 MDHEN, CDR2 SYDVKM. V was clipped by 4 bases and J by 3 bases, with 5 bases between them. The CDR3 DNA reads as TGTGCCAGCAGTTATGGGACAGATACGCAGTATTTT. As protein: CASSYGTDTQYF.

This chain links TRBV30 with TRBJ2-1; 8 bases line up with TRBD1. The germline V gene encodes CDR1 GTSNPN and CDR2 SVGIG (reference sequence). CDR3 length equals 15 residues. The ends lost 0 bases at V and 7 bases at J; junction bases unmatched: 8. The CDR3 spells CAWSVRQGIINEQFF. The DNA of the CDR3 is TGTGCCTGGAGTGTACGACAGGGGATAATAAATGAGCAGTTCTTC.

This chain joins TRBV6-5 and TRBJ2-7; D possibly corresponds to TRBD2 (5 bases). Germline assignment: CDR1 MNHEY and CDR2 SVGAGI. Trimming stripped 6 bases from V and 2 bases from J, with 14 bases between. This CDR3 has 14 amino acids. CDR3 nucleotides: TGTGCCAGCAGCTACGATGGGAGCCCCTACGAGCAGTACTTC. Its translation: CASSYDGSPYEQYF.

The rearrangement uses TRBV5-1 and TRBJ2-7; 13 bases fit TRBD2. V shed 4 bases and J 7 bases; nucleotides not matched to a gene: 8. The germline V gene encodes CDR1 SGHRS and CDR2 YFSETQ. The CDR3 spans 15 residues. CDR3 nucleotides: TGCGCCAGCAGCGTAACTAGCGGGGGGGCCGAAGAGCAGTACTTC. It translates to CASSVTSGGAEEQYF.

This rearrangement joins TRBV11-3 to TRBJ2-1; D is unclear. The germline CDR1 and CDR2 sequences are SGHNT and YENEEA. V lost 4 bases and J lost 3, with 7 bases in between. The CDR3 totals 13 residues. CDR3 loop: CASSSVGYNEQFF. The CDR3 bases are TGTGCCAGCAGCTCCGTAGGCTACAATGAGCAGTTCTTC.

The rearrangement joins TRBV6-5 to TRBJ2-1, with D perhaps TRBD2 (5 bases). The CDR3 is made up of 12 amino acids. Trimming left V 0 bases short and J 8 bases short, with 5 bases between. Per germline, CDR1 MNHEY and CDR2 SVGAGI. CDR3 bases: TGTGCCAGCAGTTACTCGGGAGATGAGCAGTTCTTC. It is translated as CASSYSGDEQFF.

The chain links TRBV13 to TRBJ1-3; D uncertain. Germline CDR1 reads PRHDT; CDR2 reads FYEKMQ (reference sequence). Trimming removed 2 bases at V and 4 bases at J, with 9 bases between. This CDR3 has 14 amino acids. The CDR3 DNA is TGTGCCAGCAGCTTATATGTGGAAGGAAACACCATATATTTT. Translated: CASSLYVEGNTIYF.

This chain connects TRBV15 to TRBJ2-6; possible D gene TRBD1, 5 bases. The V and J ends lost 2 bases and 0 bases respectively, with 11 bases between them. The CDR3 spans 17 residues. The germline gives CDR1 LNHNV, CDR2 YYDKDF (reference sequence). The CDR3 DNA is TGTGCCACCAGCAGACACCGACAGCTCTCTGGGGCCAACGTCCTGACTTTC. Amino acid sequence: CATSRHRQLSGANVLTF.

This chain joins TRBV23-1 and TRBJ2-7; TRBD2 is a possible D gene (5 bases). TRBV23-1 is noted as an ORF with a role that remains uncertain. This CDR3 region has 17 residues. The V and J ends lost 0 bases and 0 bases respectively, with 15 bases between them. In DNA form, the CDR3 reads TGCGCCAGCAGTCAATCGCAATCGGACGGGATCTCCTACGAGCAGTACTTC. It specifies CASSQSQSDGISYEQYF.

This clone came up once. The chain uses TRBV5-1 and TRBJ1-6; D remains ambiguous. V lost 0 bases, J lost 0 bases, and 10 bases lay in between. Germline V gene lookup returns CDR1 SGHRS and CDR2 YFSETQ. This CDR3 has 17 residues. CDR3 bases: TGCGCCAGCAGCTTGGGTGCGGGGAGCTCCTATAATTCACCCCTCCACTTT. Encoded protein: CASSLGAGSSYNSPLHF.

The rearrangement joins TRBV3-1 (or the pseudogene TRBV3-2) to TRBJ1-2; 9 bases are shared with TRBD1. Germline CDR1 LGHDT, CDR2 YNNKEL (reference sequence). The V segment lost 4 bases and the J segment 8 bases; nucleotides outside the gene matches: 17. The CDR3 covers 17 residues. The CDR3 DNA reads TGTGCCAGCAGCCTCCCCTCCGGGACAGGGAAGAGAATAGGCTACACCTTC. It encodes CASSLPSGTGKRIGYTF.

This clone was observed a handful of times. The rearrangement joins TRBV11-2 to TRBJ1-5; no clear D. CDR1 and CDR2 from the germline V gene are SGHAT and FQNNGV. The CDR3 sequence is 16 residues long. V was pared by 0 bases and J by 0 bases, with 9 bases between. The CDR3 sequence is CASSLDGGFSNQPQHF. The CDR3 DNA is TGTGCCAGCAGCTTAGATGGAGGTTTTAGCAATCAGCCCCAGCATTTT.

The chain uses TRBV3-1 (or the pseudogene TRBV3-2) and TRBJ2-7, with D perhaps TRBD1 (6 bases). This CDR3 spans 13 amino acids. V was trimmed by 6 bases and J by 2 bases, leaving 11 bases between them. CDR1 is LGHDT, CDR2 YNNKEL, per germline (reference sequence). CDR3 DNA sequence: TGTGCCAGCAGAGGGACACCAACCTACGAGCAGTACTTC. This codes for CASRGTPTYEQYF.

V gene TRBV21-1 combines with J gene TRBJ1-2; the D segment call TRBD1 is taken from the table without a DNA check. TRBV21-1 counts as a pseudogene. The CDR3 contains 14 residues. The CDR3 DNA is TGTGCCAGCAGCAAGTACAGGGCTAACTATGGCTACACCTTC. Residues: CASSKYRANYGYTF.

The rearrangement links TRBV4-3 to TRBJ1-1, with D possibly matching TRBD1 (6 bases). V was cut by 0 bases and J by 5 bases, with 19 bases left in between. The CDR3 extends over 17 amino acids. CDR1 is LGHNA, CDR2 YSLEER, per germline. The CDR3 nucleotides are TGCGCCAGCAGCCAAGATGGAGGGGACAACCTGAGGACTGAAGCTTTCTTT. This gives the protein CASSQDGGDNLRTEAFF.